The text below deals with one TCR beta chain. This sample is drawn from a study of blood T cell repertoires in COVID-19. For the study at large: Specimens from acute and convalescent COVID-19 originated in the United States, Italy and Spain. T cells, B-cell-depleted T cells, or PBMCs provided the cDNA or gDNA that served as material.

The CDR3 extends over 14 amino acids. Trimming cost V 5 bases and J 1 base; bases outside gene matches: 7. The germline V gene encodes CDR1 SQVTM and CDR2 ANQGSEA. Here immunoSEQ multiplex PCR was the method, and the copy in TCRdb shows in-frame clones only, minus some. In the table there are 75,000 or so clones, 65% to 85% of which are singletons. The TCR comes from a man aged 60 to 69 with active or convalescent COVID-19. The rearrangement joins TRBV29-1 to TRBJ1-1; 7 bases map to TRBD1. Sample: peripheral blood. CDR3 sequence: CSVLDRAKNTEAFF. CDR3 nucleotide sequence: TGCAGCGTTCTAGACAGGGCAAAGAACACTGAAGCTTTCTTT. The full variable domain, completed using reference TRBV29-1 and TRBJ1-1, is SAVISQKPSRDICQRGTSLTIQCQVDSQVTMMFWYRQQPGQSLTLIATANQGSEATYESGFVIDKFPISRPNLTFSTLTVSNMSPEDSSIYLCSVLDRAKNTEAFFGQGTRLTVV.